The clone carrying this T cell receptor beta chain was observed at least ten times. What it binds is not known. This sample was included in a study of response to subunit inactivated influenza vaccine. MiXCR, run by TCRdb on the RT-PCR reads, gives a single entry per CDR3 protein. The table shows roughly 170,000 distinct CDR3 sequences, with about 9.3% occurring only once. Study results and limitations: T cells newly recruited by each seasonal influenza vaccination are few, the authors suggested.

Trimming pared 0 bases from V and 7 bases from J, leaving 4 bases between. This CDR3 has 12 amino acids. The rearrangement joins TRBV12-3 or TRBV12-4 to TRBJ1-5; D not resolved. Source: non-naive T cells sorted from PBMCs, taken on the day of vaccination. The sequence came from a man aged 50 or older who received an inactivated influenza vaccine. CDR3 DNA: TGTGCCAGCAGTTTAGCGGACCAGCCCCAGCATTTT. Its protein product is CASSLADQPQHF.